This passage covers 17 T cell receptor beta chains from one sample sequenced in a study of cytomegalovirus exposure and HLA in healthy donors. Primers included in the PCR were 60 Vbeta and 13 Jbeta primers. Sequencing was performed with immunoSEQ multiplex PCR; in TCRdb, only in-frame clones are kept and a portion is missing. Its clone listing holds about 160,000 clones. Sequenced: PBMCs. Receptors were obtained from a young man in good health and CMV-seronegative.

The rearrangement joins TRBV6-1 to TRBJ2-7; 7 nucleotides align to TRBD1. The germline CDR1 and CDR2 sequences are MNHNS and SASEGT. The J segment lost 7 bases and the V segment lost 2 bases, leaving 20 bases of the junction unmatched. This CDR3 comprises 18 residues. CDR3 DNA: TGTGCCAGCAGTGAAAATTGGCAATTGACAGGGACCCGTCGAGAGCAGTACTTC. This codes for CASSENWQLTGTRREQYF.

This sequence joins TRBV29-1 and TRBJ1-2, with TRBD1 identical over 9 bases. Germline V CDR1 and CDR2: SQVTM, ANQGSEA. This CDR3 has 16 amino acids. With V trimmed by 6 bases and J by 2 bases, 13 bases remained unmatched. The CDR3 region has the DNA TGCAGCGTCCCATCTTCTGCGGGGACAGGGAACTATGGCTACACCTTC. It is translated as CSVPSSAGTGNYGYTF.

This rearrangement joins TRBV6-1 to TRBJ2-3, with 12 bases aligning to TRBD2. J was trimmed by 5 bases and V by 7 bases; bases with no gene match: 7. The CDR3 extends over 15 amino acids. Germline V gene lookup returns CDR1 MNHNS and CDR2 SASEGT. The CDR3 nucleotides read TGTGCCAGCATCCGACTAGCGGGAGCTGGAGATACGCAGTATTTT. Translated: CASIRLAGAGDTQYF.

V gene TRBV11-3 combines with J gene TRBJ1-5, with D perhaps matching TRBD1 (5 bases). Germline CDR1 reads SGHNT; CDR2 reads YENEEA. The length of the CDR3 is 13 residues. V lost 6 bases to trimming and J lost 5 bases, with 11 bases between them. CDR3 DNA sequence: TGTGCCAGCAGTACGGACACGTATCAGCCCCAGCATTTT. Translated: CASSTDTYQPQHF.

The chain uses TRBV27 and TRBJ1-5; possible D gene TRBD1, 5 bases. The CDR3 spans 15 residues. Germline V lookup: CDR1 MNHEY, CDR2 SMNVEV (reference sequence). The V end was cut by 4 bases, the J end by 5 bases, with 15 bases between. The CDR3 region is CASSSGVPADQPQHF. DNA of the CDR3: TGTGCCAGCAGTTCGGGGGTCCCGGCGGATCAGCCCCAGCATTTT.

The chain links TRBV5-1 to TRBJ2-4; D possibly corresponds to TRBD2 (5 bases). CDR3 length equals 12 residues. The germline CDR1 and CDR2 sequences are SGHRS and YFSETQ. The germline V and J ends were trimmed by 3 bases and 5 bases, with 6 bases remaining between them. The CDR3 is CASSYGENIQYF. As DNA, the CDR3 is TGCGCCAGCAGCTACGGGGAAAACATTCAGTACTTC.

The V and J genes are TRBV28 and TRBJ1-2; no clear D gene. V shed 4 bases and J shed 5 bases, with 20 bases lying between them. Germline-derived CDR1 and CDR2 are MDHEN and SYDVKM. This CDR3 has 16 residues. The CDR3: CASSSNSLFLNYGYTF. CDR3 in DNA: TGTGCCAGCAGTTCTAACAGCTTATTCTTAAATTATGGCTACACCTTC.

The J gene is TRBJ2-5, the V gene TRBV4-2; D not resolved. CDR1 LGHNA and CDR2 YNFKEQ come from the germline V gene. The CDR3 runs 14 residues. The V end was cut by 0 bases, the J end by 2 bases, with 7 bases between. The DNA for the CDR3 is TGTGCCAGCAGCCAAGATGCGAGTCAAGAGACCCAGTACTTC. Protein sequence: CASSQDASQETQYF.

The V call is TRBV11-2, the J call TRBJ2-3, with 7 bases fitting TRBD2. CDR1 is SGHAT and CDR2 is FQNNGV in the germline V gene. The CDR3 has 14 amino acids. V lost 6 bases and J lost 4; bases outside the gene matches: 7. The DNA for the CDR3 is TGTGCCAGCAGTAATAGGGGAGGGGCAGATACGCAGTATTTT. Translation: CASSNRGGADTQYF.

The gene calls are TRBV27 and TRBJ2-1, with D uncertain. Trimming cost V 7 bases and J 1 base, with 5 bases left between them. The CDR3 has 12 residues. Germline CDR1 MNHEY, CDR2 SMNVEV (reference sequence). The CDR3 sequence: CASKRSYNEQFF. The CDR3 nucleotides read TGTGCCAGCAAGAGGTCCTACAATGAGCAGTTCTTC.

J is TRBJ1-3 and V is TRBV19; D is undetermined. The V gene's germline CDR1 is LNHDA and CDR2 SQIVND (reference sequence). The ends were cut back, 4 bases at V and 0 bases at J, with 10 bases in the middle. This CDR3 is 15 amino acids long. CDR3 bases: TGTGCCAGTAGTACCTCGGGGAGCTCTGGAAACACCATATATTTT. This gives the protein CASSTSGSSGNTIYF.

This rearrangement joins TRBV28 to TRBJ2-7, with TRBD2 matching over 12 bases. The CDR3 loop spans 17 amino acids. Germline V gene lookup returns CDR1 MDHEN and CDR2 SYDVKM. V lost 2 bases and J lost 0; bases outside the gene matches: 5. The CDR3 DNA is TGTGCCAGCAGTTTAGGCCTACTAGCGGGAGGCTCCTACGAGCAGTACTTC. It translates to CASSLGLLAGGSYEQYF.

This sequence joins TRBV2 and TRBJ2-7; perhaps TRBD2 as D (6 bases). Trimming shortened V by 0 bases and J by 0 bases, and 18 bases separated the two germline ends. CDR1 is SNHLY and CDR2 is FYNNEI in the germline V gene. The CDR3 covers 18 residues. CDR3 nucleotides: TGTGCCAGCAGTGAAGCGCTTCCGCGGGGAAAGAGCTCCTACGAGCAGTACTTC. It codes for CASSEALPRGKSSYEQYF.

The chain combines TRBV5-1 with TRBJ2-3; TRBD2 aligns across 10 bases. CDR1 and CDR2 (germline): SGHRS, YFSETQ. The ends lost 0 bases at V and 4 bases at J; junction bases unmatched: 5. This CDR3 has 16 amino acids. CDR3: CASSLASGRPADTQYF. The CDR3 DNA sequence: TGCGCCAGCAGCTTGGCTAGCGGGAGACCGGCAGATACGCAGTATTTT.

The rearrangement links TRBV2 to TRBJ1-2, with TRBD1 matching over 7 bases. The germline V gene has CDR1 SNHLY and CDR2 FYNNEI. J was trimmed by 7 bases and V by 1 base; bases with no gene match: 6. The CDR3 totals 14 residues. The chain's CDR3 is CASSEGGGGVGYTF. The CDR3 DNA is TGTGCCAGCAGTGAAGGTGGAGGGGGCGTTGGCTACACCTTC. Supplemented by reference TRBV2 and TRBJ1-2, the full variable domain reads EPEVTQTPSHQVTQMGQEVILRCVPISNHLYFYWYRQILGQKVEFLVSFYNNEISEKSEIFDDQFSVERPDGSNFTLKIRSTKLEDSAMYFCASSEGGGGVGYTFGSGTRLTVV.

The chain carries TRBV18 and TRBJ1-1; maybe TRBD1 (6 bases). The CDR3 runs 15 residues. The V gene lost 0 bases and the J gene lost 5 bases, with 13 bases spanning the gap. CDR1 and CDR2 (germline): KGHSH, LQKENI. The CDR3 spells CASSPPHGGPTEAFF. The CDR3 DNA follows: TGTGCCAGCTCACCACCCCATGGGGGCCCGACTGAAGCTTTCTTT.

This rearrangement joins TRBV27 to TRBJ1-1; D gene uncertain. The V end was cut by 5 bases, the J end by 0 bases, with 16 bases between. Germline V lookup: CDR1 MNHEY, CDR2 SMNVEV (reference sequence). The CDR3 is made up of 16 amino acids. DNA for the CDR3: TGTGCCAGCAGTAACAGCGGGGTGGCGATGAACACTGAAGCTTTCTTT. Translating gives CASSNSGVAMNTEAFF.